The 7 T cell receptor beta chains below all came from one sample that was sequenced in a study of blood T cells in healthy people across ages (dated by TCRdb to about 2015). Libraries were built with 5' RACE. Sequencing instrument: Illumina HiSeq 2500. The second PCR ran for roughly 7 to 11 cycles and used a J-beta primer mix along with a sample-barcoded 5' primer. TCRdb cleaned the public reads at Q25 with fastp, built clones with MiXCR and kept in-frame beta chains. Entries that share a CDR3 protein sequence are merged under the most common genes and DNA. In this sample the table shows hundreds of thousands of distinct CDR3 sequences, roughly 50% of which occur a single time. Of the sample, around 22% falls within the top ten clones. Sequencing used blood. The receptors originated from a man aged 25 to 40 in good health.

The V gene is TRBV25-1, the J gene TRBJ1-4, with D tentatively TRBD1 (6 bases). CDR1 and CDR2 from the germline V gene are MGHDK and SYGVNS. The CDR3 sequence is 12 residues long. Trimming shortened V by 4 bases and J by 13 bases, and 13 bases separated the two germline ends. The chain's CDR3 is CASSAPEGGLFF. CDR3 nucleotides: TGTGCCAGCAGTGCCCCCGAAGGGGGACTGTTTTTT.

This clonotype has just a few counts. The CDR3 DNA follows: TGCAGCGTCTCGACAGGGGGCTATACAGATACGCAGTATTTT. This sequence encodes CSVSTGGYTDTQYF. The chain joins TRBV29-1 to TRBJ2-3; 10 bases are a match to TRBD1. J lost 3 bases, V lost 6 bases, and 6 bases had no gene match. Germline V gives CDR1 SQVTM, CDR2 ANQGSEA. CDR3 length: 14 amino acids.

Here the CDR3 reads CASSPRDHNEQFF. CDR3 bases: TGTGCCAGCAGTCCCCGGGACCACAATGAGCAGTTCTTC. The gene calls are TRBV6-6 and TRBJ2-1; D possibly matches TRBD1 or TRBD2 (5 bases each). CDR3 length: 13 residues. Trimming left V 5 bases short and J 5 bases short, with 10 bases between. CDR1 and CDR2 from the germline V gene are MNHNY and SVGAGI (reference sequence).

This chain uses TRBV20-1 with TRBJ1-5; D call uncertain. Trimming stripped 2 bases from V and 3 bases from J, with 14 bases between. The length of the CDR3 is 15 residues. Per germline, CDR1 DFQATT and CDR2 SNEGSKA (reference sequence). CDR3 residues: CSARSERVANQPQHF. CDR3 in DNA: TGCAGTGCTAGAAGTGAGCGGGTGGCCAATCAGCCCCAGCATTTT.

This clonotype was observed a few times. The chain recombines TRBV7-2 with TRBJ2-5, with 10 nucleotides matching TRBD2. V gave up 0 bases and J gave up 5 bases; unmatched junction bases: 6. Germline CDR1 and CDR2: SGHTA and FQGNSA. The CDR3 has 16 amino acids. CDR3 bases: TGTGCCAGCAGCTTAGCCGCTAGCGGGGGATGGGAGACCCAGTACTTC. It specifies CASSLAASGGWETQYF.

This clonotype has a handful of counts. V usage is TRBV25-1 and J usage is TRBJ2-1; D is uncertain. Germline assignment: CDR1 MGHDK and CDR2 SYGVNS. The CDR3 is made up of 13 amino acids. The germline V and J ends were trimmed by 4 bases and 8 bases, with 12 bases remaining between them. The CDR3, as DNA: TGTGCCAGCAGTGCACCCAGCCTCGATGAGCAGTTCTTC. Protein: CASSAPSLDEQFF.

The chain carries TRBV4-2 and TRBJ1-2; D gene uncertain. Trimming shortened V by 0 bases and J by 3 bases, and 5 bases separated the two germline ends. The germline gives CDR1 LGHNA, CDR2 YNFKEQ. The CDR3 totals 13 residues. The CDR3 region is CASSQEVDYGYTF. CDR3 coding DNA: TGTGCCAGCAGCCAAGAGGTCGACTATGGCTACACCTTC.